This entry is about one TCR beta chain. Sequencing was performed with immunoSEQ multiplex PCR; in TCRdb, only in-frame clones are kept and a portion is missing. The repertoire holds more than 150,000 clones, with roughly 85% as singletons. These data originate in a study of blood T cell repertoires in COVID-19. This CDR3 has 15 amino acids. The germline CDR1 and CDR2 sequences are SGHTA and FQGTGA. Trimming shortened V by 5 bases and J by 1 base, and 14 bases separated the two germline ends. The gene calls are TRBV7-3 and TRBJ1-1; no firm D call. Sequencing was performed on peripheral blood. The TCR originated in a woman aged 25 to 45 with acute or convalescent COVID-19. In DNA form, the CDR3 reads TGTGCCAGCAGCCCCGGAGGGCAAACGAACACTGAAGCTTTCTTT. It is translated as CASSPGGQTNTEAFF.